Below, 16 T cell receptor beta chains from the same sample are listed, as sequenced in a study of blood T cell repertoires in COVID-19. The table came from immunoSEQ multiplex PCR; TCRdb's copy has only in-frame clones and leaves some out. The sample lists 400,000 to 450,000 clones, roughly 91% occurring once. Sample: PBMCs or T cells enriched from blood (not recorded which). These receptors all come from a man younger than 35 who had recovered from COVID-19.

There are a few counts of this clone. The chain couples TRBV6-6 to TRBJ1-1; TRBD1 is a possible D gene (5 bases). This CDR3 is 14 amino acids long. V was shortened by 4 bases and J by 1 base, with 10 bases between the two germline ends. Germline V CDR1 and CDR2: MNHNY, SVGAGI (reference sequence). The CDR3 is CASSSVQGNTEAFF. The CDR3 nucleotides read TGTGCCAGCAGTTCCGTTCAGGGGAACACTGAAGCTTTCTTT.

The chain is built from TRBV7-8 and TRBJ1-3; TRBD1 aligns across 7 bases. In germline, CDR1 is SGHVS, CDR2 FQNEAQ. V lost 4 bases and J lost 3; bases outside the gene matches: 18. This CDR3 comprises 19 residues. CDR3 sequence (DNA): TGTGCCAGCAGCTCGGGGGCTACATTTGTAAGGGGGCATGGAAACACCATATATTTT. It is translated as CASSSGATFVRGHGNTIYF.

V and J are TRBV30 and TRBJ2-3, with D tentatively TRBD1 (6 bases). The CDR3 totals 14 residues. V was shortened by 1 base and J by 6 bases, with 14 bases between the two germline ends. Germline V gives CDR1 GTSNPN, CDR2 SVGIG (reference sequence). The CDR3 reads CAWSAGTRGDTQYF. CDR3 nucleotides: TGTGCCTGGAGTGCCGGGACCAGGGGCGATACGCAGTATTTT.

This chain uses TRBV7-3 with TRBJ2-3; 9 bases fit TRBD2. Losses at the gene ends were 0 bases for V and 3 bases for J; bases not matched to a gene: 19. Germline CDR1 is SGHTA and CDR2 is FQGTGA. The CDR3 contains 21 residues. In nucleotides, the CDR3 is TGTGCCAGCAGCTTAACGGGAGGGCCTAGCGGGACCGGAAGACGGACAGATACGCAGTATTTT. Translated, it gives CASSLTGGPSGTGRRTDTQYF.

The chain carries TRBV27 and TRBJ1-5; D unresolved. V was clipped by 4 bases and J by 7 bases, with 8 bases between them. The CDR3 is 12 amino acids. The germline V gene has CDR1 MNHEY and CDR2 SMNVEV (reference sequence). DNA for the CDR3: TGTGCCAGCAGTTCGGGGTCACAGCCCCAGCATTTT. This sequence encodes CASSSGSQPQHF.

The chain combines TRBV19 with TRBJ1-1; weak D call: TRBD1 (5 bases). In germline, CDR1 is LNHDA, CDR2 SQIVND (reference sequence). This CDR3 is built from 13 residues. The V end lost 6 bases, the J end lost 0 bases, and 8 bases lay between the germline ends. The CDR3 loop reads CASRPTVNTEAFF. The CDR3 DNA is TGTGCCAGTAGACCGACAGTGAACACTGAAGCTTTCTTT.

V usage is TRBV11-3 and J usage is TRBJ2-2, with D perhaps TRBD1 (5 bases). With 8 bases removed from V and 2 bases from J, the gap between germline ends came to 6 bases. In germline, CDR1 is SGHNT, CDR2 YENEEA. This CDR3 contains 12 residues. The CDR3 region is CASGANTGELFF. In nucleotides, the CDR3 is TGTGCCAGCGGGGCTAACACCGGGGAGCTGTTTTTT.

This sequence joins TRBV5-6 and TRBJ1-2; 9 bases are shared with TRBD1. The V and J ends lost 2 bases and 4 bases, in that order; junction bases with no gene match: 3. In germline, CDR1 is SGHDT, CDR2 YYEEEE. This CDR3 is built from 14 residues. The CDR3 DNA reads as TGTGCCAGCAGCTTCACAGGGGGCACCTATGGCTACACCTTC. Residues: CASSFTGGTYGYTF.

This clone was recorded only once. The CDR3: CASSLNPGLNTEAFF. The CDR3 coding sequence is TGTGCCAGCAGCTTGAATCCAGGGCTAAACACTGAAGCTTTCTTT. This chain links TRBV5-6 with TRBJ1-1; a possible D gene is TRBD1 (5 bases). The length of the CDR3 is 15 residues. The ends were cut back, 1 base at V and 2 bases at J, with 12 bases in the middle. Per germline, CDR1 SGHDT and CDR2 YYEEEE. The complete variable domain, with remaining parts taken from reference TRBV5-6 and TRBJ1-1, reads DAGVTQSPTHLIKTRGQQVTLRCSPKSGHDTVSWYQQALGQGPQFIFQYYEEEERQRGNFPDRFSGHQFPNYSSELNVNALLLGDSALYLCASSLNPGLNTEAFFGQGTRLTVV.

The chain links TRBV28 to TRBJ1-2; TRBD1 matches 7 bases. The junction had 5 bases not matched to a gene; V was cut back by 6 bases and J by 4 bases. The CDR3 sequence is 13 residues long. Germline lookup yields CDR1 MDHEN and CDR2 SYDVKM. CDR3 nucleotide sequence: TGTGCCAGCAGCCGACAGGGAGGCTATGGCTACACCTTC. Protein: CASSRQGGYGYTF.

The chain links TRBV30 to TRBJ2-7; TRBD2 agrees at 13 bases. Germline CDR1 reads GTSNPN; CDR2 reads SVGIG (reference sequence). The CDR3 totals 15 residues. Losses at the gene ends were 2 bases for V and 7 bases for J; bases not matched to a gene: 8. The CDR3, as DNA: TGTGCCTGGAGTACCCACCGACTAGCGGGAGGAGAGCAGTACTTC. This sequence encodes CAWSTHRLAGGEQYF.

This chain links TRBV6-2 or TRBV6-3 with TRBJ2-7; TRBD2 agrees at 10 bases. Germline V CDR1 and CDR2: MNHEY, SVGEGT. V gave up 5 bases and J gave up 5 bases; unmatched junction bases: 3. The CDR3 extends over 13 amino acids. CDR3 sequence reads: CASSRTSGHEQYF. Written as DNA, the CDR3 is TGTGCCAGCAGTCGGACTAGCGGCCACGAGCAGTACTTC.

The J gene is TRBJ2-7, the V gene TRBV2; unclear D gene. The V end was cut by 7 bases, the J end by 3 bases, with 4 bases between. The CDR3 runs 10 residues. The V gene's germline CDR1 is SNHLY and CDR2 FYNNEI. CDR3 protein: CASKRYEQYF. Written as DNA, the CDR3 is TGTGCCAGCAAGCGCTACGAGCAGTACTTC.

Remarks on this clone: Other DNA sequences from this sample encode an identical CDR3 as well. Here the CDR3 reads CASSPLQGATEAFF. The CDR3, as DNA: TGTGCCAGCAGCCCATTACAGGGGGCCACTGAAGCTTTCTTT. This rearrangement joins TRBV3-1 (or the pseudogene TRBV3-2) to TRBJ1-1; 9 bases fit TRBD1. Germline V gene sequence: CDR1 LGHDT, CDR2 YNNKEL (reference sequence). CDR3 length equals 14 residues. V was pared by 4 bases and J by 4 bases, with 4 bases of the junction left unmatched.

The chain employs TRBV30 and TRBJ1-1, with D perhaps matching TRBD1 (5 bases). Germline-derived CDR1 and CDR2 are GTSNPN and SVGIG (reference sequence). The ends were cut back, 0 bases at V and 3 bases at J, with 14 bases in the middle. The CDR3 spans 15 residues. DNA of the CDR3: TGTGCCTGGAGTGTAGGGTGGGCAGGGTACACTGAAGCTTTCTTT. Its translation: CAWSVGWAGYTEAFF.

The chain is built from TRBV10-2 and TRBJ1-1; 7 nucleotides line up with TRBD1. The CDR3 length is 14 residues. Germline V gene data show CDR1 as WSHSY and CDR2 as SAAADI. The J segment lost 5 bases and the V segment lost 4 bases, leaving 7 bases of the junction unmatched. In DNA form, the CDR3 reads TGCGCCAGCAGTGGACAGGGATTACTTACTGAAGCTTTCTTT. It is translated as CASSGQGLLTEAFF.